The text below deals with one TCR beta chain. As yet, its antigen is unknown. The donors were in the approximately 120-subject validation cohort; that cohort was separate from the approximately 700-subject first cohort. This specimen comes from a study of cytomegalovirus exposure and HLA in healthy donors. Study observations and caveats: Subsequent analysis found a tendency for first-cohort TCR clusters to co-occur within the 120 or so validation repertoires.

Produced via immunoSEQ multiplex PCR; TCRdb's table is partial and in-frame only. The sample has 200,000 to 250,000 clones, over 70% seen once. Sequencing was carried out using PBMCs. The clonotype originates from a woman between 25 and 40 years old in good health and CMV-seropositive.

The CDR3 DNA reads as TGCAGCGTTGAACGTAGCCGGGAGGGAGAGCAGTACTTC. This encodes CSVERSREGEQYF. The chain couples TRBV29-1 to TRBJ2-7; 8 nucleotides line up with TRBD2. Germline V CDR1 and CDR2: SQVTM, ANQGSEA. CDR3 size: 13 residues. V gave up 2 bases and J gave up 7 bases; unmatched junction bases: 7.